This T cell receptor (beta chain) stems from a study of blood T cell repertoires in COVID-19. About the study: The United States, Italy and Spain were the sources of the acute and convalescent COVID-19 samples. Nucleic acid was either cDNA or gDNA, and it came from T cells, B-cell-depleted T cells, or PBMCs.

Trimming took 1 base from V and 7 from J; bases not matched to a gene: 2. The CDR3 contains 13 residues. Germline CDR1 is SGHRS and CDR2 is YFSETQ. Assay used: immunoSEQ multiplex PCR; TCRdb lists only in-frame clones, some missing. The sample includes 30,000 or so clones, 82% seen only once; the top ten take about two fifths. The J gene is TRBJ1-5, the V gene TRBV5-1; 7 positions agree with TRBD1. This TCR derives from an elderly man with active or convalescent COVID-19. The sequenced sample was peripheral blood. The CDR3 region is CASSLQGDQPQHF. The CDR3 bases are TGCGCCAGCAGCTTGCAGGGGGACCAGCCCCAGCATTTT.